The 6 T cell receptor beta chains below were found in one sample sequenced in a study of naive and memory T cell subsets. An equimolar mix of two oligonucleotides served as the beta constant-region primer for TRBC1 and TRBC2. Nested alpha and beta constant-region primers with the SP2 primer drove four PCR rounds on ligated cDNA. In TCRdb, the UMI-ligation and nested PCR reads were re-called with MiXCR into one record per CDR3 protein. This table holds 80,000 or so distinct CDR3 sequences, about 10% found once. The sequenced sample consisted of naive CD8+ T cells from blood. Every receptor here comes from a human donor in good health.

This clonotype was counted many times. This chain uses TRBV6-2 or TRBV6-3 with TRBJ1-1; unclear D gene. CDR3 size: 13 residues. CDR1 is MNHEY, CDR2 SVGEGT, per germline. V was trimmed by 7 bases and J by 5 bases, leaving 14 bases between them. As DNA, the CDR3 is TGTGCCAGCACCCTTGTCATGAGTACTGAAGCTTTCTTT. Its protein is CASTLVMSTEAFF.

This clonotype was seen a few times. V and J are TRBV2 and TRBJ1-1; 9 nucleotides align to TRBD1. V lost 6 bases and J lost 7; bases outside the gene matches: 6. The CDR3 has 13 residues. The V gene's germline CDR1 is SNHLY and CDR2 FYNNEI. CDR3 amino acids: CASRRTGADEAFF. CDR3 DNA: TGTGCCAGCAGGCGGACAGGGGCAGATGAAGCTTTCTTT. Filled out from reference TRBV2 and TRBJ1-1, the complete variable domain reads EPEVTQTPSHQVTQMGQEVILRCVPISNHLYFYWYRQILGQKVEFLVSFYNNEISEKSEIFDDQFSVERPDGSNFTLKIRSTKLEDSAMYFCASRRTGADEAFFGQGTRLTVV.

V usage is TRBV3-1 and J usage is TRBJ2-7; 8 bases agree with TRBD2. The CDR3 consists of 15 residues. Germline V gives CDR1 LGHDT, CDR2 YNNKEL (reference sequence). The ends lost 4 bases at V and 4 bases at J; junction bases unmatched: 9. The CDR3 DNA reads TGTGCCAGCAGCCCAGCGGGACTAGTAGTATACGAGCAGTACTTC. It specifies CASSPAGLVVYEQYF.

This clonotype showed up many times. V and J are TRBV29-1 and TRBJ1-1; no clear D gene. The CDR3 covers 17 residues. V shed 6 bases and J shed 0 bases, with 23 bases lying between them. CDR1 and CDR2 from the germline V gene are SQVTM and ANQGSEA. The CDR3 sequence: CSVVLSEINLMNTEAFF. CDR3 sequence (DNA): TGCAGCGTGGTCCTCAGCGAGATTAACCTCATGAACACTGAAGCTTTCTTT.

Ten or more counts support this clonotype. V is TRBV4-1 and J is TRBJ2-1; tentatively, D is TRBD2 (5 bases). V lost 0 bases and J lost 8, with 23 bases in between. This CDR3 comprises 18 residues. CDR1 MGHRA and CDR2 YSYEKL come from the germline V gene. The CDR3 is CASSQDIYETTLEDEQFF. CDR3 DNA: TGCGCCAGCAGCCAAGACATCTACGAGACTACACTTGAAGATGAGCAGTTCTTC.

V gene TRBV4-3 combines with J gene TRBJ2-1, with D uncertain. V was cut by 2 bases and J by 3 bases, with 8 bases left in between. There are 14 residues in the CDR3. CDR1 and CDR2 (germline): LGHNA, YSLEER. The CDR3, as DNA: TGCGCCAGCAGCCAACTTAACGACTACAATGAGCAGTTCTTC. Its protein is CASSQLNDYNEQFF.